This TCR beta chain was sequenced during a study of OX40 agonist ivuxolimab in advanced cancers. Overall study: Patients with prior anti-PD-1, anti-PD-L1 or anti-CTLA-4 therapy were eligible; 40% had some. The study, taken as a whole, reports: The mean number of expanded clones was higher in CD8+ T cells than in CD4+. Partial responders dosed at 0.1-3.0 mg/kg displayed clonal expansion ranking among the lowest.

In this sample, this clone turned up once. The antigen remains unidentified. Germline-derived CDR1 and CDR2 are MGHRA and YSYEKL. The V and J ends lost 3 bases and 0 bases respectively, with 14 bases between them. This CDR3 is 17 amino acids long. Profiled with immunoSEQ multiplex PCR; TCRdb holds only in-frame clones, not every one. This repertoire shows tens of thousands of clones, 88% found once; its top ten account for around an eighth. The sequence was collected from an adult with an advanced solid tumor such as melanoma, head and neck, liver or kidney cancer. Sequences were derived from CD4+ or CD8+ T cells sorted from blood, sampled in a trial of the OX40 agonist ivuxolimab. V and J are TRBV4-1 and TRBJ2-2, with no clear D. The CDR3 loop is CASSHPPRAANTGELFF. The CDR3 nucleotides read TGCGCCAGCAGCCACCCTCCCAGAGCAGCGAACACCGGGGAGCTGTTTTTT.